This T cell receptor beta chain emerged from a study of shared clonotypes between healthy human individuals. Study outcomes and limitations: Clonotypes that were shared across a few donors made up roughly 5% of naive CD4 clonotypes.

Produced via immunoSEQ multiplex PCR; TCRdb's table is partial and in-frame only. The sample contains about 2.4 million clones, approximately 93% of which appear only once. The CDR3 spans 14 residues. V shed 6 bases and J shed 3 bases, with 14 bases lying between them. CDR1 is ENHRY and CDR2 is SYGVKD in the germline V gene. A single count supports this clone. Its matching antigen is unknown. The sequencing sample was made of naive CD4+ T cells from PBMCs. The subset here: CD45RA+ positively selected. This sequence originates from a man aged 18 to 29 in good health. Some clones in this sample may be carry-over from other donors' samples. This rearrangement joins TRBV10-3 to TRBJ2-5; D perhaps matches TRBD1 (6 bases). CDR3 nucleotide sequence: TGTGCCATCAGACAGGGAAGGGTGGAAGAGACCCAGTACTTC. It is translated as CAIRQGRVEETQYF.